This T cell receptor (beta chain) originates from a study of shared clonotypes between healthy human individuals. Study-wide background: Each donor's CD4 naive and CD4 memory cells filled three plates apiece, CD8 naive two, and CD8 memory one.

Data came from immunoSEQ multiplex PCR; TCRdb stores just in-frame clones and leaves some out. The sample lists over a million clones, about 80% occurring once. For this clone: Antigen: not known.

Whole-study results and caveats: Among the subsets, naive ones generally showed larger estimated richness than memory ones. It was observed that 5% to 6.5% of naive CD4 clonotypes were shared across several donors.

Germline V gene sequence: CDR1 LNHDA, CDR2 SQIVND (reference sequence). The CDR3 totals 14 residues. The V gene end was trimmed by 6 bases and the J gene end by 6 bases; junction bases not matched to a gene: 7. The genes are TRBV19 and TRBJ1-5; TRBD1 matches at 8 bases. This clonotype was sampled from a man between 18 and 29 years old in good health. Some clones in this sample may be carry-over from other donors' samples. The sequencing sample was made of memory CD4+ T cells from PBMCs. Subset here: CD45RA-negative fraction. The CDR3 reads CASSPGQGSQPQHF. The CDR3 coding sequence is TGTGCCAGTAGCCCTGGACAGGGTAGTCAGCCCCAGCATTTT.